This TCR beta chain was retrieved from a study of cytomegalovirus exposure and HLA in healthy donors. Germline CDR1 is SGHDT and CDR2 is YYEEEE. Trimming took off 4 bases at V and 2 bases at J, with 11 bases between the two ends. The CDR3 has 14 amino acids. In the PCR, 60 Vbeta and 13 Jbeta primers were used. TCRdb's table, derived via immunoSEQ multiplex PCR, lists solely in-frame clones and lacks some. The sample lists some 120,000 clones, about 8.5% occurring once. The sample holds a few counts of this clone. The sequence was obtained from a man in his forties in good health and CMV-seronegative. Sequencing input: PBMCs. The chain links TRBV5-6 to TRBJ2-3, with no clear D. The CDR3 DNA sequence: TGTGCCAGCAGCCCCATTGTAGCCACAGATACGCAGTATTTT. Translation: CASSPIVATDTQYF.